Sequencing of this T cell receptor beta chain was carried out in a study of OX40 agonist ivuxolimab in advanced cancers. Study-wide background: With ivuxolimab, an agonistic anti-OX40 (CD134) antibody, patients were treated.

Worth noting for this clone: Antigen: not known.

The repertoire was sequenced with immunoSEQ multiplex PCR; TCRdb's copy has only in-frame clones and lacks some. The table shows 80,000 or so clones, with around 85% occurring only once. Findings of the study overall: Averaged across samples, CD8+ T cells carried more expanded clones than CD4+ did. CD4+ and CD8+ blood T cells expanded clonally by week 6 at 0.1 to 3.0 mg/kg. No determination was made of the antigen specificity of the expanded peripheral T cells.

The CDR3 consists of 15 residues. The V gene lost 0 bases and the J gene lost 4 bases, with 11 bases spanning the gap. Germline loops: CDR1 SGDLS, CDR2 YYNGEE. The sample was CD4+ or CD8+ T cells sorted from blood, taken in a trial of the OX40 agonist ivuxolimab. The J gene is TRBJ2-1, the V gene TRBV9, with unresolved D. This TCR was sampled from an adult with an advanced solid tumor such as melanoma, head and neck, liver or kidney cancer. The CDR3 is CASSVGDSVYNEQFF. CDR3 DNA sequence: TGTGCCAGCAGCGTAGGCGACTCGGTATACAATGAGCAGTTCTTC.